These T cell receptor beta chains were read from a single sample in a study of vaccination effects on CD4 cells after COVID-19. No antigen has been identified for these receptors. Assay used: immunoSEQ multiplex PCR; TCRdb lists only in-frame clones, some missing. The data show more than 30,000 clones, 66% seen once. Sequences were derived from CD4+ T cells from PBMCs cultured with HCoV-OC43 spike peptides, sampled before COVID-19 vaccination. Every receptor here comes from a human donor who received a COVID-19 vaccine. The CDR3 runs from the conserved cysteine through the conserved F or W. A D gene is named only where the DNA matches it firmly. Some rows have no size entry. The others give once, few or many, or a class for an expanded clone.

j_call d_call clone_size cdr3_length v_call cdr3_nt cdr3_aa
TRBJ2-3 TRBD1 - 19 TRBV5-6 TGTGCCAGCAGCCCACCGGGGCGCCCGGGACAGATTAGCACAGATACGCAGTATTTT CASSPPGRPGQISTDTQYF
TRBJ1-6 TRBD1 few 15 TRBV9 TGTGCCAGCAGCGCGTCGACAGGGGTTAGGTCACCCCTCCACTTT CASSASTGVRSPLHF
TRBJ1-2 TRBD1 few 15 TRBV5-1 TGCGCCAGCAGCTTGGTCGACAGGGCGCAAGGTGGCTACACCTTC CASSLVDRAQGGYTF
TRBJ2-5 TRBD2 - 16 TRBV5-4 TGTGCCAGCAGCTTGTCACTAGCGGGGGGGGAGAAGACCCAGTACTTC CASSLSLAGGEKTQYF
TRBJ2-1 TRBD2 once 15 TRBV9 TGTGCCAGCACTCCGGGACTAGGCTCCTACAATGAGCAGTTCTTC CASTPGLGSYNEQFF
TRBJ2-1 - - 16 TRBV7-9 TGTGCCAGCAGCCCACGCTCCGGGTCCGACTACAATGAGCAGTTCTTC CASSPRSGSDYNEQFF
TRBJ2-1 TRBD2 - 16 TRBV2 TGTGCCAGCAGTGAAGTTCGACTAGCGGTCTACAATGAGCAGTTCTTC CASSEVRLAVYNEQFF
TRBJ2-7 - - 15 TRBV7-6 TGTGCCAGCAGCTTAACGGAATTGCCGGCGTACGAGCAGTACTTC CASSLTELPAYEQYF
TRBJ2-2 - once 13 TRBV5-1 TGCGCCAGCAGAGAGACCAACACCGGGGAGCTGTTTTTT CASRETNTGELFF
TRBJ2-2 - - 11 TRBV24-1 TGTGCCACCAGTGATACCGGGGAGCTGTTTTTT CATSDTGELFF
TRBJ1-5 - - 12 TRBV10-3 TGTGCCATCTCTCCTAGCAATCAGCCCCAGCATTTT CAISPSNQPQHF
TRBJ1-2 TRBD1 - 13 TRBV7-2 TGTGCCAGCAGCTCGGGACAGGGTTTTGGCTACACCTTC CASSSGQGFGYTF
TRBJ2-5 - once 17 TRBV11-2 TGTGCCAGCAGCTTAGGGGGGGTTAGGGGGCTTCAAGAGACCCAGTACTTC CASSLGGVRGLQETQYF
TRBJ1-2 - - 12 TRBV7-9 TGTGCCAGCACCGGCGGGGCTCATGGCTACACCTTC CASTGGAHGYTF
TRBJ2-7 - - 13 TRBV6-5 TGTGCCAGCAGTAACCCAGGGAGTGGAGAGCAGTACTTC CASSNPGSGEQYF
TRBJ1-2 - few 13 TRBV6-1 TGTGCCAGCAGTGAGACCCTAGGGTACGGCTACACCTTC CASSETLGYGYTF
TRBJ2-7 TRBD2 - 16 TRBV4-1 TGCGCCAGCAGCCAAACAACCGGGACTAGACTTTACGAGCAGTACTTC CASSQTTGTRLYEQYF
TRBJ2-2 - - 14 TRBV24-1 TGTGCCACCAGACCTGGACAGAACACCGGGGAGCTGTTTTTT CATRPGQNTGELFF
TRBJ2-5 - - 13 TRBV5-1 TGCGCCAGCAGCTTGTTTACGCAAGAGACCCAGTACTTC CASSLFTQETQYF
TRBJ2-7 TRBD1 - 13 TRBV18 TGTGCCAGCTCACCGGGACAGAACTACGAGCAGTACTTC CASSPGQNYEQYF
TRBJ1-2 - - 14 TRBV5-1 TGCGCCAGCAGCCGGGAACTGGGAAACTATGGCTACACCTTC CASSRELGNYGYTF
TRBJ1-5 TRBD1 - 14 TRBV24-1 TGTGCCACCAGTGATGTGGACAGGGAGCTGCCCCAGCATTTT CATSDVDRELPQHF
TRBJ2-5 TRBD2 once 14 TRBV10-2 TGCGCCAGCACACTAGCGGGGTACCAAGAGACCCAGTACTTC CASTLAGYQETQYF
TRBJ2-5 - - 13 TRBV30 TGTGCCTGGAGTGTAGGAAGCCAAGAGACCCAGTACTTC CAWSVGSQETQYF
TRBJ2-3 TRBD2 - 15 TRBV18 TGTGCCAGCTCGGTGTCGGGGGGGTCCACAGATACGCAGTATTTT CASSVSGGSTDTQYF
TRBJ2-3 - once 13 TRBV2 TGTGCCAGCATATCTCCTAACACAGATACGCAGTATTTT CASISPNTDTQYF
TRBJ1-3 TRBD1 - 19 TRBV10-3 TGTGCCATCAGTGCCTCTACGGTCGGGACAGGGAGGTCTGGAAACACCATATATTTT CAISASTVGTGRSGNTIYF
TRBJ1-6 TRBD1 - 14 TRBV7-9 TGTGCCAGCAGCTTGATACAGGGGACTTCACCCCTCCACTTT CASSLIQGTSPLHF
TRBJ2-5 - - 16 TRBV24-1 TGTGCCACCAGTGACCGTGGATCGGAAGCCAGAGAGACCCAGTACTTC CATSDRGSEARETQYF
TRBJ1-2 - - 14 TRBV7-2 TGTGCCAGCAGCTTAGTAGGGGGGAGCTATGGCTACACCTTC CASSLVGGSYGYTF
TRBJ2-6 - - 16 TRBV4-2 TGTGCCAGCAGCCGAGACCCGAACTCTGGGGCCAACGTCCTGACTTTC CASSRDPNSGANVLTF
TRBJ2-2 TRBD2 once 19 TRBV5-1 TGCGCCAGCAGCTTGGGGGGATACACTAGCGGAAAGAACACCGGGGAGCTGTTTTTT CASSLGGYTSGKNTGELFF
TRBJ1-4 TRBD1 few 15 TRBV7-9 TGTGCCAGCAGTCGAACTCAGGGGGTAGAGGAAAAACTGTTTTTT CASSRTQGVEEKLFF
TRBJ2-2 - - 12 TRBV6-5 TGTGCCAGCAGTATGAACACCGGGGAGCTGTTTTTT CASSMNTGELFF
TRBJ2-5 TRBD1 - 15 TRBV19 TGTGCCAGTAGTATAGAGGGCAGGGGGCAGGCGACCCAGTACTTC CASSIEGRGQATQYF
TRBJ1-5 - - 15 TRBV6-1 TGTGCCAGCAGTGAATCAAGAGGAGTTAATCAGCCCCAGCATTTT CASSESRGVNQPQHF
TRBJ2-5 - - 13 TRBV24-1 TGTGCCACCAGCGGTCTAGGTAGTGAGACCCAGTACTTC CATSGLGSETQYF
TRBJ1-1 - - 15 TRBV18 TGTGCCAGCTCACCACCCGTATTGGGGAACACTGAAGCTTTCTTT CASSPPVLGNTEAFF
TRBJ2-1 - - 15 TRBV19 TGTGCCAGTAGTATTAGGGCGGGGTCTTACAATGAGCAGTTCTTC CASSIRAGSYNEQFF
TRBJ2-1 - - 16 TRBV6-4 TGTGCCAGCAGTGAATTAGTGGCTAGCCCCTACAATGAGCAGTTCTTC CASSELVASPYNEQFF
TRBJ1-3 - - 16 TRBV3-1/TRBV3-2 TGTGCCAGCAGCCAACGGGGACACGGCTCTGGAAACACCATATATTTT CASSQRGHGSGNTIYF
TRBJ2-7 - - 15 TRBV24-1 TGTGCCACCAGTGATTTTAAGTCAGGGGTCCACGAGCAGTACTTC CATSDFKSGVHEQYF
TRBJ2-4 TRBD1 - 14 TRBV3-1/TRBV3-2 TGTGCCAGCAGCGTGGACAGGGGGAAAAACATTCAGTACTTC CASSVDRGKNIQYF
TRBJ1-4 - - 13 TRBV12-3/TRBV12-4 TGTGCCAGCAGTAAAAGGGGACCTGAAAAACTGTTTTTT CASSKRGPEKLFF
TRBJ1-5 TRBD1 - 16 TRBV24-1 TGTGCCACCAGTGATTTTCGGGACAGGGCGGGTCAGCCCCAGCATTTT CATSDFRDRAGQPQHF
TRBJ2-5 TRBD1 - 15 TRBV19 TGTGCCAGTAAAGTGACAGGGAAACTTCAAGAGACCCAGTACTTC CASKVTGKLQETQYF
TRBJ2-7 TRBD2 - 17 TRBV6-1 TGTGCCAGCAGTGAAAAGATGGGGCTAGCGGGAGGGCCGGTGCAGTACTTC CASSEKMGLAGGPVQYF
TRBJ1-2 TRBD1 - 14 TRBV29-1 TGCAGCGTTGACGCGACAGGGTTTACATATGGCTACACCTTC CSVDATGFTYGYTF
TRBJ1-4 - - 18 TRBV7-9 TGTGCCAGCAGCTTTGGGTCCCTGAGGACTACGTCTAATGAAAAACTGTTTTTT CASSFGSLRTTSNEKLFF